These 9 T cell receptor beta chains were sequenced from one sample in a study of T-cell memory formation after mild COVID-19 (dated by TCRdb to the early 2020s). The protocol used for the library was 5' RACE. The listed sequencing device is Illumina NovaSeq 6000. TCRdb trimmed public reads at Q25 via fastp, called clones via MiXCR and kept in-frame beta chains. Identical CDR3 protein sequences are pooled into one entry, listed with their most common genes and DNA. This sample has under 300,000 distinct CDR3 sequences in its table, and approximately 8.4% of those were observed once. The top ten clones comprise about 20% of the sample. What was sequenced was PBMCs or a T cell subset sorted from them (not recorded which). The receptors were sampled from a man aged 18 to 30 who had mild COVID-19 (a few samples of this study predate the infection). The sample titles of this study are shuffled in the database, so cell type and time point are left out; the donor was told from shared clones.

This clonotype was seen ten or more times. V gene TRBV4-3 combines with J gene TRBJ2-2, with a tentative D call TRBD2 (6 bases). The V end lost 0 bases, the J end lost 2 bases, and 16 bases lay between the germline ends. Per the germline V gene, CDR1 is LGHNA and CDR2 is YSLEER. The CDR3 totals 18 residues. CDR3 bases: TGCGCCAGCAGCCAAGAGCAGGCGGGGCCAATTAACACCGGGGAGCTGTTTTTT. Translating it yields CASSQEQAGPINTGELFF.

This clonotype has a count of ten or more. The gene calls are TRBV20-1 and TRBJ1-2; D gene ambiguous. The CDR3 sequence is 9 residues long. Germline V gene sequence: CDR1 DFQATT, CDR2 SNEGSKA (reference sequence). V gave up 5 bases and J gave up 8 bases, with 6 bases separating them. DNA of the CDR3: TGCAGTGCTCAACACGGCTACACCTTC. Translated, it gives CSAQHGYTF.

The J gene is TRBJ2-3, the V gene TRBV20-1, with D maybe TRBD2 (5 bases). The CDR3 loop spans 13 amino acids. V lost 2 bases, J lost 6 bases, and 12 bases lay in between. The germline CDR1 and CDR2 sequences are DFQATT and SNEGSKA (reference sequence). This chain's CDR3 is CSARSGMVDTQYF. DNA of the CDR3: TGCAGTGCTAGATCCGGGATGGTGGATACGCAGTATTTT.

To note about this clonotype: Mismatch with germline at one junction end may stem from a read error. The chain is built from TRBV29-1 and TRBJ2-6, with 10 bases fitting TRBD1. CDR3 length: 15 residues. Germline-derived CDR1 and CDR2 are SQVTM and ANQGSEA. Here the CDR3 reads CSVGQGASGDNVLTF. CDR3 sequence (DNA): TGCAGCGTTGGACAGGGGGCTTCTGGGGACAACGTCCTGACTTTC.

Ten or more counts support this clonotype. Written as DNA, the CDR3 is TGTGCCAGCAGCTTCGGCGGGGGACAAGAGACCCAGTACTTC. Its translation: CASSFGGGQETQYF. The genes are TRBV7-9 and TRBJ2-5; 7 bases line up with TRBD2. V was clipped by 3 bases and J by 2 bases; unmatched bases: 3. Per the germline V gene, CDR1 is SEHNR and CDR2 is FQNEAQ (reference sequence). There are 14 residues in the CDR3.

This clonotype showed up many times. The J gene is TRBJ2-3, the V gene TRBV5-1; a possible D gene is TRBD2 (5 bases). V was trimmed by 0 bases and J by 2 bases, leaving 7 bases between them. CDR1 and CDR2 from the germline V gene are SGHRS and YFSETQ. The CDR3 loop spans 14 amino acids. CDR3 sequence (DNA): TGCGCCAGCAGCTTGGAACTAGTCACAGATACGCAGTATTTT. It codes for CASSLELVTDTQYF.

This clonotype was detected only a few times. The CDR3 loop reads CASSPLTVSNYGYTF. The DNA for the CDR3 is TGTGCCAGCAGCCCCCTGACAGTCTCTAACTATGGCTACACCTTC. The rearrangement links TRBV5-6 to TRBJ1-2; D may be TRBD1 (5 bases). Deletions cut 4 bases from V and 0 bases from J, with 13 bases between. Germline V gene lookup returns CDR1 SGHDT and CDR2 YYEEEE. CDR3 length: 15 amino acids.

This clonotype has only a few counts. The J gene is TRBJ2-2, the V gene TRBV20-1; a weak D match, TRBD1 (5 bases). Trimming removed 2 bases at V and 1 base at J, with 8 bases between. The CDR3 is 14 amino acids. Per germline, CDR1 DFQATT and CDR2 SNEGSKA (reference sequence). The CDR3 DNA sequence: TGCAGTGCTAGAAAGCAGGGGAACACCGGGGAGCTGTTTTTT. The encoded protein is CSARKQGNTGELFF.

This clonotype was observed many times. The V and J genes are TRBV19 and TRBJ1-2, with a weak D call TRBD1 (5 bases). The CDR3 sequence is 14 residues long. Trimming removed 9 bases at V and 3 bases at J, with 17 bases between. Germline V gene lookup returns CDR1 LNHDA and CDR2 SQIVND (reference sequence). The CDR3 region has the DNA TGTGCCAGCATCTCGGGACCTTGGGACTATGGCTACACCTTC. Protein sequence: CASISGPWDYGYTF.